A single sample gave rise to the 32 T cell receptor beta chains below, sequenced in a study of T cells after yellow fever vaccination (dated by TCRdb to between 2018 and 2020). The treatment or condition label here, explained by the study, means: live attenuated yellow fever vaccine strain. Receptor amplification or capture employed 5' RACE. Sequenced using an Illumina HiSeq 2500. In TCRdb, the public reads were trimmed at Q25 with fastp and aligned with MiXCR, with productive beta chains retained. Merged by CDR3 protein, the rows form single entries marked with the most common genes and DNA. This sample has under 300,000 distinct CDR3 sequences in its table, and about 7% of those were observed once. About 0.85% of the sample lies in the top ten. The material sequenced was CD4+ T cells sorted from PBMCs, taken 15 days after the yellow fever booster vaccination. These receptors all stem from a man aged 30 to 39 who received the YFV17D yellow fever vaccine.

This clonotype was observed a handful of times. This CDR3 reads CSARDWRDTQYF. In DNA, the CDR3 is TGCAGTGCTAGAGATTGGCGGGATACGCAGTATTTT. This chain uses TRBV20-1 with TRBJ2-3; D is undetermined. V was pared by 0 bases and J by 6 bases, with 7 bases between. CDR3 size: 12 residues. Germline V gene data show CDR1 as DFQATT and CDR2 as SNEGSKA (reference sequence).

The CDR3 DNA reads TGTGCCAGCAGCTTGGATAAGCAAGAGACCCAGTACTTC. As protein: CASSLDKQETQYF. The chain is built from TRBV5-4 and TRBJ2-5; D gene ambiguous. Germline lookup yields CDR1 SGHNT and CDR2 YYREEE (reference sequence). V shed 0 bases and J shed 2 bases, with 5 bases lying between them. The CDR3 runs to 13 residues.

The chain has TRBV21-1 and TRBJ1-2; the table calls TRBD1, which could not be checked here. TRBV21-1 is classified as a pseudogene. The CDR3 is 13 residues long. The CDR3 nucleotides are TGTGCCAGTCGCAGGGGGCGAAACTATGGCTACACCTTC. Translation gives CASRRGRNYGYTF.

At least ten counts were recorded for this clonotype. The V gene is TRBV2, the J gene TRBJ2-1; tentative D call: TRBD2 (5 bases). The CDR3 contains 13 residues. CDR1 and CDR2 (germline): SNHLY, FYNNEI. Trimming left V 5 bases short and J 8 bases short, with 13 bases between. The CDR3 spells CASSKDLSDEQFF. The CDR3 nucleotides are TGTGCCAGCAGTAAGGACCTTAGCGATGAGCAGTTCTTC.

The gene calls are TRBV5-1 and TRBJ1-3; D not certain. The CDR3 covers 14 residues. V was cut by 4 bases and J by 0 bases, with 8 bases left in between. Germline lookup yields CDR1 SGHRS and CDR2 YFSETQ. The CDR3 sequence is CASSDPSSGNTIYF. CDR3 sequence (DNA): TGCGCCAGCAGCGACCCTAGCTCTGGAAACACCATATATTTT.

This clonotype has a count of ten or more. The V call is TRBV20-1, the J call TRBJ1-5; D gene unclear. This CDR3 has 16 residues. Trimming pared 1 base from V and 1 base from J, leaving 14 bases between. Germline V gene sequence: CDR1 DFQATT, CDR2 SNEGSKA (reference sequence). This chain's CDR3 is CSARGGGTLSNQPQHF. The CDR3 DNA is TGCAGTGCTAGAGGAGGTGGAACTTTAAGCAATCAGCCCCAGCATTTT.

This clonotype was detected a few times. The CDR3 coding sequence is TGCGCCAGCAGCCTGGACAAGGGGACCTACAATGAGCAGTTCTTC. This sequence encodes CASSLDKGTYNEQFF. The V and J genes are TRBV5-1 and TRBJ2-1; D is possibly TRBD1 (5 bases). The CDR3 extends over 15 amino acids. The germline V gene encodes CDR1 SGHRS and CDR2 YFSETQ. V was cut by 4 bases and J by 2 bases, with 13 bases left in between.

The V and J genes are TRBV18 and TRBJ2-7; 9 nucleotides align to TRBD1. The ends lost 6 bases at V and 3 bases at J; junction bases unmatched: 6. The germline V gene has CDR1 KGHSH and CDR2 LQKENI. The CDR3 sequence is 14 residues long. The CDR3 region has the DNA TGTGCCAGCTCCGGAGAGGACAGGGGCTACGAGCAGTACTTC. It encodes CASSGEDRGYEQYF.

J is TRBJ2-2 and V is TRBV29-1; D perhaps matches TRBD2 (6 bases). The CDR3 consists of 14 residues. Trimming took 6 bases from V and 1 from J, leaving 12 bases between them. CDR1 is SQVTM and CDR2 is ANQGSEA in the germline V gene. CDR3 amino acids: CSVRRRENTGELFF. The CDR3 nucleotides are TGCAGCGTGCGGAGGCGGGAGAACACCGGGGAGCTGTTTTTT.

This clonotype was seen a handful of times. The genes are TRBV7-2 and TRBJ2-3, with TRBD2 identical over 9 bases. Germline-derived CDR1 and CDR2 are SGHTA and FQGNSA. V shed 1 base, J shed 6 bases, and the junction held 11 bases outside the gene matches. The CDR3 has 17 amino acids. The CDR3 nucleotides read TGTGCCAGCAGCTTAGTATTCGCGGGAGGGCTCGCGGATACGCAGTATTTT. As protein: CASSLVFAGGLADTQYF.

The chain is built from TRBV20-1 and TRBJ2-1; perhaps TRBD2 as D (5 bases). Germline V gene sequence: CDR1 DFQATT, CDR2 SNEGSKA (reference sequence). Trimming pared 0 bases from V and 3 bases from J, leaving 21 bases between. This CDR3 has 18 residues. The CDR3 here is CSARDLKGAGEGYNEQFF. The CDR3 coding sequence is TGCAGTGCTAGAGATCTCAAGGGAGCCGGAGAGGGCTACAATGAGCAGTTCTTC.

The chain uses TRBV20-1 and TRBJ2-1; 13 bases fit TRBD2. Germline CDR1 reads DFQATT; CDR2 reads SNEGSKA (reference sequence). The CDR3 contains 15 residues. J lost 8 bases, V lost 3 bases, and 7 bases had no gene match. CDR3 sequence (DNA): TGCAGTGCTAGCACTAGCGGGAGGGCTGGCGATGAGCAGTTCTTC. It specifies CSASTSGRAGDEQFF.

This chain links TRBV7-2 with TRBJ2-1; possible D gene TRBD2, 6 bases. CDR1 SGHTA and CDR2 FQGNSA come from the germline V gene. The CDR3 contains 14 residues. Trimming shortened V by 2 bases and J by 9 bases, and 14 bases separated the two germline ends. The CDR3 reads CASSLQGRESEQFF. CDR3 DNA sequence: TGTGCCAGCAGCTTACAAGGGCGGGAATCTGAGCAGTTCTTC. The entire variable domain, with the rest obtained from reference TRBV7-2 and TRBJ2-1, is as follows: GAGVSQSPSNKVTEKGKDVELRCDPISGHTALYWYRQSLGQGLEFLIYFQGNSAPDKSGLPSDRFSAERTGGSVSTLTIQRTQQEDSAVYLCASSLQGRESEQFFGPGTRLTVL.

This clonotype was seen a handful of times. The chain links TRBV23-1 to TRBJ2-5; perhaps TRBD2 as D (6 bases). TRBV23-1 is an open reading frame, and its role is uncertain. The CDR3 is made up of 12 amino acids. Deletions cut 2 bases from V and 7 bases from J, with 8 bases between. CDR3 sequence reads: CASSQRGGTQYF. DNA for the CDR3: TGCGCCAGCAGTCAACGGGGAGGGACCCAGTACTTC.

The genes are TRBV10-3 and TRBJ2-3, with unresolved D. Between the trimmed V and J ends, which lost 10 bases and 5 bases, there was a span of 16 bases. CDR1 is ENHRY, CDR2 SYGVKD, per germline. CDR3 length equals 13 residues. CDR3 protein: CATAAGVRDTQYF. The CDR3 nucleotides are TGTGCCACCGCCGCTGGGGTTAGAGATACGCAGTATTTT.

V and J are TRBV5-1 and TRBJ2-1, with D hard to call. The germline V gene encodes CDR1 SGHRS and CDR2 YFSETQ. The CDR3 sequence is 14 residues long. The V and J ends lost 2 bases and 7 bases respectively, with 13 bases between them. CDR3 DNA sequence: TGCGCCAGCAGCTTTCATTGGGGTATTAATGAGCAGTTCTTC. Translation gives CASSFHWGINEQFF.

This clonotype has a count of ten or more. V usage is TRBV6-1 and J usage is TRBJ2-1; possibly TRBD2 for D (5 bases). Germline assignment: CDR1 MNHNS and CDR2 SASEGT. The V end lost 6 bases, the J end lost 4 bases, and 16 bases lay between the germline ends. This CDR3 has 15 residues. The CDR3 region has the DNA TGTGCCAGCAGCCGGACCAGAGGGAATTACAATGAGCAGTTCTTC. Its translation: CASSRTRGNYNEQFF.

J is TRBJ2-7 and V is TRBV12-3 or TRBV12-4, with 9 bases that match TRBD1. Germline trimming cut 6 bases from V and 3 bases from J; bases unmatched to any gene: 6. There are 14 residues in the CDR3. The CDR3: CASSRTGEIYEQYF. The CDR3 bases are TGTGCCAGCAGCCGGACAGGGGAAATCTACGAGCAGTACTTC.

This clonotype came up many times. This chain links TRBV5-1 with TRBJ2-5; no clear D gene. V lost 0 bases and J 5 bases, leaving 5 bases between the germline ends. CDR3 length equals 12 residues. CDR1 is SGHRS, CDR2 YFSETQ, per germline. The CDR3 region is CASSLVVETQYF. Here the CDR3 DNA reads TGCGCCAGCAGCTTGGTAGTGGAGACCCAGTACTTC. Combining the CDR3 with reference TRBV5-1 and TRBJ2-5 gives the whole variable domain KAGVTQTPRYLIKTRGQQVTLSCSPISGHRSVSWYQQTPGQGLQFLFEYFSETQRNKGNFPGRFSGRQFSNSRSEMNVSTLELGDSALYLCASSLVVETQYFGPGTRLLVL.

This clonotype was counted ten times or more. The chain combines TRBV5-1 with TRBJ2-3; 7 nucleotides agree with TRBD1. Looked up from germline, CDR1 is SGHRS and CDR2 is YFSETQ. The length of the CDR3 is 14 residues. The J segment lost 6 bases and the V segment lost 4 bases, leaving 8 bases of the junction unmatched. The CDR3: CASSLGQERDTQYF. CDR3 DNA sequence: TGCGCCAGCAGCCTTGGACAGGAGCGGGATACGCAGTATTTT.

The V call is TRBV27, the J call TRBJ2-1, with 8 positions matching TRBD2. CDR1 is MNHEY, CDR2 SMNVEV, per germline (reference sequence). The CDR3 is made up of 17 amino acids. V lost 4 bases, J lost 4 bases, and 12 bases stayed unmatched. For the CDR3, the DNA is TGTGCCAGCAGTTCCCCGGCGTCTAGCGGGCAATACAATGAGCAGTTCTTC. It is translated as CASSSPASSGQYNEQFF.

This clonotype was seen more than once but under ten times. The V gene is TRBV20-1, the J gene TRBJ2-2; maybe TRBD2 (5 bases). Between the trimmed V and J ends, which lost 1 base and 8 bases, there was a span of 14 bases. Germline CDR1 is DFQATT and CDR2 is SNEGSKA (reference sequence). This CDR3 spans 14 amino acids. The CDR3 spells CSARGRPPGGELFF. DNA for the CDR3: TGCAGTGCTAGAGGGAGGCCACCGGGGGGGGAGCTGTTTTTT.

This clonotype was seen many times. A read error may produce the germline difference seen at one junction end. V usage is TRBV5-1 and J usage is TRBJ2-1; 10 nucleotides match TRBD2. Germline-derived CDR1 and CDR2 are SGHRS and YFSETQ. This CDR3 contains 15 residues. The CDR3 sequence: CASTLTSGPYNEQFF. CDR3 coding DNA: TGCGCCAGCACCTTGACTAGCGGGCCCTACAATGAGCAGTTCTTC. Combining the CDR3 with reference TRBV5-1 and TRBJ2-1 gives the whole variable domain KAGVTQTPRYLIKTRGQQVTLSCSPISGHRSVSWYQQTPGQGLQFLFEYFSETQRNKGNFPGRFSGRQFSNSRSEMNVSTLELGDSALYLCASTLTSGPYNEQFFGPGTRLTVL.

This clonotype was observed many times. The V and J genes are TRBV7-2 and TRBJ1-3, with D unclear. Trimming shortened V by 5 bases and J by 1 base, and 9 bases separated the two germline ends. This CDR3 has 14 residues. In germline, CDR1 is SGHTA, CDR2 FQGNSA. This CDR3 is CASSRGNSGNTIYF. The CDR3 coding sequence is TGTGCCAGCAGCCGGGGTAATTCTGGAAACACCATATATTTT.

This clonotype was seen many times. The CDR3 loop reads CASSQARTSTYEQYF. CDR3 DNA sequence: TGTGCCAGCAGCCAAGCTAGGACGTCGACCTACGAGCAGTACTTC. The chain couples TRBV4-2 to TRBJ2-7; D remains unclear. The CDR3 sequence is 15 residues long. CDR1 LGHNA and CDR2 YNFKEQ come from the germline V gene. The V gene lost 1 base and the J gene lost 2 bases, with 12 bases spanning the gap.

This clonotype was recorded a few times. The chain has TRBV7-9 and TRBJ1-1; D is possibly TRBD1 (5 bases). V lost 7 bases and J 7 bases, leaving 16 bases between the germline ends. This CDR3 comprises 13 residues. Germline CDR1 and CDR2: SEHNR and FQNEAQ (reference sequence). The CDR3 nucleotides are TGTGCCAGCATCCGGGGGGATGGGGGTGAAGCTTTCTTT. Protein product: CASIRGDGGEAFF. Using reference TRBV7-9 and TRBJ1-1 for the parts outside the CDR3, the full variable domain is DTGVSQNPRHKITKRGQNVTFRCDPISEHNRLYWYRQTLGQGPEFLTYFQNEAQLEKSRLLSDRFSAERPKGSFSTLEIQRTEQGDSAMYLCASIRGDGGEAFFGQGTRLTVV.

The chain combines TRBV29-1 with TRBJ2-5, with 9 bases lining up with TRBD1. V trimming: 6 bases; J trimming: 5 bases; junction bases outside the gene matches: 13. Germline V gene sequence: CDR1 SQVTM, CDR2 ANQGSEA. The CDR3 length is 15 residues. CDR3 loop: CSVLGDRVNGETQYF. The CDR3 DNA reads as TGCAGCGTCCTAGGGGACAGGGTTAACGGGGAGACCCAGTACTTC.

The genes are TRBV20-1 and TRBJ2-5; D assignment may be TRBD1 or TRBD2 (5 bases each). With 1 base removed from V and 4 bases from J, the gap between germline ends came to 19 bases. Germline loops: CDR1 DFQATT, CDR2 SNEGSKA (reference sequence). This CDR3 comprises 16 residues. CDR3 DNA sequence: TGCAGTGCTAGAGGGGGTGGGAGCGCGAGGGGAGAGACCCAGTACTTC. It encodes CSARGGGSARGETQYF.

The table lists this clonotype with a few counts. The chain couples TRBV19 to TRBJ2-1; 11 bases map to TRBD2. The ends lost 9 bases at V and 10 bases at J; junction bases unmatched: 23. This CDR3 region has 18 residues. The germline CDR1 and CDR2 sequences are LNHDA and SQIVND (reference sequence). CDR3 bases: TGTGCCAGCCGTTCTCCGGAATTTACTAGCGGGAGTGTGAGGGAGCAGTTCTTC. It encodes CASRSPEFTSGSVREQFF.

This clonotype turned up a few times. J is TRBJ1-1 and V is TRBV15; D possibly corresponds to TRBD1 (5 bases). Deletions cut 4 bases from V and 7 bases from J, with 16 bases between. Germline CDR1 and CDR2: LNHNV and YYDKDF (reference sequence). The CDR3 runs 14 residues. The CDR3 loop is CATSTSVIGGEAFF. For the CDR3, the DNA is TGTGCCACCAGCACTTCCGTAATTGGGGGTGAAGCTTTCTTT.

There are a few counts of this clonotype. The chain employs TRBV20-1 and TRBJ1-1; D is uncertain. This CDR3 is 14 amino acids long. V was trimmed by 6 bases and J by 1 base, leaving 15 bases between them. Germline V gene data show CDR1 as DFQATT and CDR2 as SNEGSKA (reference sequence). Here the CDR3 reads CSAEAGGGNTEAFF. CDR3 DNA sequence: TGCAGTGCCGAGGCGGGAGGTGGGAACACTGAAGCTTTCTTT.

CDR3 coding DNA: TGTGCCAGCAGCGGGAACTCAGGGGGATCCTACGAGCAGTACTTC. Translation: CASSGNSGGSYEQYF. This sequence joins TRBV27 and TRBJ2-7; 7 bases align to TRBD1. This CDR3 has 15 residues. Germline trimming cut 6 bases from V and 1 base from J; bases unmatched to any gene: 9. Germline V gene lookup returns CDR1 MNHEY and CDR2 SMNVEV (reference sequence).